This entry features one T cell receptor (beta chain) sequence. What it recognizes is unknown. The protocol was immunoSEQ multiplex PCR, while the TCRdb copy is restricted to in-frame clones and leaves out a portion. The data hold about 600,000 clones, with around 97% observed a single time. This record belongs to a study of shared clonotypes between healthy human individuals. Study information: Three CD4 naive, three CD4 memory, two CD8 naive and one CD8 memory plate were used per donor. General study points: Naive CD4 clonotype sharing across a handful of donors was roughly 5%. Sample collection involved blood only; tissue repertoires are likely different. Relative to their counterparts shared across all four donors, non-shared clonotypes exhibited diminished generation probabilities.

The sequence was obtained from a woman between 25 and 40 years old in good health. The sample was naive CD4+ T cells sorted from blood. Subset described: CD45RA+ positively selected.

The chain's CDR3 is CASSANLATNEKLFF. The CDR3 DNA reads as TGTGCCAGCAGCGCTAACCTAGCAACTAATGAAAAACTGTTTTTT. This chain connects TRBV7-6 to TRBJ1-4, with unresolved D. The CDR3 is 15 residues long. The germline V gene encodes CDR1 SGHVS and CDR2 FNYEAQ. V was pared by 5 bases and J by 0 bases, with 10 bases between.